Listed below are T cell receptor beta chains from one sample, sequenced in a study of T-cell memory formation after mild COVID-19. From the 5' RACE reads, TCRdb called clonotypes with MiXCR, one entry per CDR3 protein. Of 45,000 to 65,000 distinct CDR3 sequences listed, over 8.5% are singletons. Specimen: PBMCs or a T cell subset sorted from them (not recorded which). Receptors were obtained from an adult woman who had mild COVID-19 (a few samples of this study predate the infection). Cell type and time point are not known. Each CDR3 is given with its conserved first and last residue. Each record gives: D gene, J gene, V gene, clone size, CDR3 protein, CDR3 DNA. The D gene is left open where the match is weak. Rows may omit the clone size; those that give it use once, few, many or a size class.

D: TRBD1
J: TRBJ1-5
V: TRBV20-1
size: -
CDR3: CSARGLTGSYSNQPQHF
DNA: TGCAGTGCTAGAGGGTTGACAGGGTCGTATAGCAATCAGCCCCAGCATTTT

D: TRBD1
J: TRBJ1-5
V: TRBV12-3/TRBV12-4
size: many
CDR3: CASSLGTDYNQPQHF
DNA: TGTGCCAGCAGCCTTGGGACAGACTACAATCAGCCCCAGCATTTT

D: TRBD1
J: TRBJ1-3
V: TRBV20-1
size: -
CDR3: CSARDRTGHSGNTIYF
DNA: TGCAGTGCTAGAGATCGGACAGGCCACTCTGGAAACACCATATATTTT

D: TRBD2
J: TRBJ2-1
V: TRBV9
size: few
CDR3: CASSVEELAGGNEQFF
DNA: TGTGCCAGCAGCGTAGAAGAACTAGCGGGAGGCAATGAGCAGTTCTTC

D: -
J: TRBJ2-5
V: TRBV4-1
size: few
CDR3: CASRNFPDQETQYF
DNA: TGCGCCAGCAGGAATTTCCCCGACCAAGAGACCCAGTACTTC

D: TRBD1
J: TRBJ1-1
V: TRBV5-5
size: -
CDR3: CASSKTGVNTEAFF
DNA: TGTGCCAGCAGCAAGACAGGGGTCAACACTGAAGCTTTCTTT

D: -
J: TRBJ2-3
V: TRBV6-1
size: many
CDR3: CASSEFGGPSTDTQYF
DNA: TGTGCCAGCAGTGAATTTGGAGGCCCTAGCACAGATACGCAGTATTTT

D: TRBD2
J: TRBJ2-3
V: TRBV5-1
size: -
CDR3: CASSLVAGTDTQYF
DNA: TGCGCCAGCAGCTTGGTAGCGGGAACAGATACGCAGTATTTT

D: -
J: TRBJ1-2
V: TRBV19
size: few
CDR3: CATARARGSYGYTF
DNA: TGTGCCACGGCCCGGGCAAGGGGGTCCTATGGCTACACCTTC

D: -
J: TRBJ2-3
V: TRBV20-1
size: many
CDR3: CSAITDTQYF
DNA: TGCAGTGCTATAACAGATACGCAGTATTTT

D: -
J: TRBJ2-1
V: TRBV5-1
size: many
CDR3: CASSLGYPSEQFF
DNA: TGCGCCAGCAGCTTGGGTTATCCCTCTGAGCAGTTCTTC

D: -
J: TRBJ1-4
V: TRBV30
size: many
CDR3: CAWSVTGKLFF
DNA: TGTGCCTGGAGTGTGACCGGAAAACTGTTTTTT

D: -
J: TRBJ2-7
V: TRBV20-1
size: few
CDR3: CSARRGGPSFTEGLPYEQYF
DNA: TGCAGTGCTAGAAGGGGAGGCCCTTCCTTTACCGAAGGCCTTCCCTACGAGCAGTACTTC

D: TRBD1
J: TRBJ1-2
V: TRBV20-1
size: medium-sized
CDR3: CSAREGQDYGYTF
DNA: TGCAGTGCTAGGGAAGGACAGGACTATGGCTACACCTTC

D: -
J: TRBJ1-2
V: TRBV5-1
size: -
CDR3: CASSEGNYGYTF
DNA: TGCGCCAGCAGCGAGGGCAACTATGGCTACACCTTC

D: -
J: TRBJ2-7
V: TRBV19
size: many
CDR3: CASSYDWRRGQYF
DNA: TGTGCCAGTAGTTACGACTGGCGGCGCGGGCAGTACTTC

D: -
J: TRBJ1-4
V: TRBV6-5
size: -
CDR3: CASSYSMWTNEKLFF
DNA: TGTGCCAGCAGTTACTCGATGTGGACTAATGAAAAACTGTTTTTT

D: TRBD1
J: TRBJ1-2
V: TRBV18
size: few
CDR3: CASSPQATGNYGYTF
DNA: TGTGCCAGCTCACCACAGGCGACAGGGAACTATGGCTACACCTTC

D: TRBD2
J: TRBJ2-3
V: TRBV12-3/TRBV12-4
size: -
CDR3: CASSRTSGPTDTQYF
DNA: TGTGCCAGCAGCCGGACTAGCGGGCCCACAGATACGCAGTATTTT

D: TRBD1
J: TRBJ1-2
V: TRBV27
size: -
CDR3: CASSLSGQGVYGYTF
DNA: TGTGCCAGCAGTTTATCGGGACAGGGCGTCTATGGCTACACCTTC

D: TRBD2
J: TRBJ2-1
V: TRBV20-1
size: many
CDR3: CSARLAGDYNEQFF
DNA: TGCAGTGCTAGACTAGCGGGAGACTACAATGAGCAGTTCTTC

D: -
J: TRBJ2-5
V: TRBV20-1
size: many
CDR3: CSARDFDRLVGGQETQYF
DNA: TGCAGTGCTAGAGATTTCGACCGACTAGTAGGCGGACAAGAGACCCAGTACTTC

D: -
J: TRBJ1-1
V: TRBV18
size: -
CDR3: CASSSTGDTEAFF
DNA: TGTGCCAGCTCGTCGACAGGTGACACTGAAGCTTTCTTT

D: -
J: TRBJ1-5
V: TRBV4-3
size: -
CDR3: CASSQDRGQPQHF
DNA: TGCGCCAGCAGCCAAGATAGAGGTCAGCCCCAGCATTTT

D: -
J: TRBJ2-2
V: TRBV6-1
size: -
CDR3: CASSEAAVGELFF
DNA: TGTGCCAGCAGTGAAGCTGCGGTCGGGGAGCTGTTTTTT

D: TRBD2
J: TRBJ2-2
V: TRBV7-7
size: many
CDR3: CASSQGASGGPGELFF
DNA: TGTGCCAGCAGCCAGGGGGCTAGCGGGGGGCCCGGGGAGCTGTTTTTT

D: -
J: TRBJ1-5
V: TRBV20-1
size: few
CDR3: CSALKASPNQPQHF
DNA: TGCAGTGCCCTAAAGGCCAGCCCCAATCAGCCCCAGCATTTT

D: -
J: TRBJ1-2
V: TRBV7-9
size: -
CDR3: CAGWGPGSGYTF
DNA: TGTGCCGGATGGGGCCCGGGGTCAGGCTACACCTTC

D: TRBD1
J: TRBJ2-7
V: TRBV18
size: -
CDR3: CASSPTRTGSDEQYF
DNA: TGTGCCAGCTCACCCACGCGGACAGGGAGCGACGAGCAGTACTTC

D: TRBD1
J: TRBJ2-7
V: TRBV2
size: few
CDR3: CASRRTGGSSSYEQYF
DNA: TGTGCCAGCAGACGGACAGGGGGCAGTAGCTCCTACGAGCAGTACTTC

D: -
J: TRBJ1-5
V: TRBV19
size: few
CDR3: CASSITTVGPQHF
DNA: TGTGCCAGTAGTATAACGACTGTGGGACCCCAGCATTTT

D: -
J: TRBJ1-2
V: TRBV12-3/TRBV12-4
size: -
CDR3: CASRPGASSYGYTF
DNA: TGTGCCAGCAGGCCGGGGGCCTCCTCCTATGGCTACACCTTC

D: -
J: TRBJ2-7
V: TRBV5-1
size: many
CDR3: CASSLAQGAYEQYF
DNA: TGCGCCAGCAGCTTGGCGCAGGGAGCCTACGAGCAGTACTTC

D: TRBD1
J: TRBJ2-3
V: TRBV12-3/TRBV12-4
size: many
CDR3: CASRRTGGTDTQYF
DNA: TGTGCCAGCCGCCGGACAGGGGGCACAGATACGCAGTATTTT

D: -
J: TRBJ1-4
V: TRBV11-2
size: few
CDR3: CASSLGSGNEKLFF
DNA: TGTGCCAGCAGCTTGGGGTCAGGGAATGAAAAACTGTTTTTT

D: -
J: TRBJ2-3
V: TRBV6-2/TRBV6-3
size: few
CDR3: CASGAGTHITDTQYF
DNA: TGTGCCAGCGGAGCCGGGACCCACATCACAGATACGCAGTATTTT

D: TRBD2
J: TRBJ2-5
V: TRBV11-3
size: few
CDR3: CASSQVGGAGTQYF
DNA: TGTGCCAGCAGCCAGGTCGGGGGGGCAGGGACCCAGTACTTC

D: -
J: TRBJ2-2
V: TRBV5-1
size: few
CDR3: CASSFGTFGGELFF
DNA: TGCGCCAGCAGCTTTGGCACCTTCGGCGGGGAGCTGTTTTTT

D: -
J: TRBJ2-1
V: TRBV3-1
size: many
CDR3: CASSQEGLYNEQFF
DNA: TGTGCCAGCAGCCAAGAAGGACTATACAATGAGCAGTTCTTC

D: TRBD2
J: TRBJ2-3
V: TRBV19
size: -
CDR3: CASNMAGGSGDTQYF
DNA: TGTGCCAGTAATATGGCGGGAGGGAGTGGAGATACGCAGTATTTT

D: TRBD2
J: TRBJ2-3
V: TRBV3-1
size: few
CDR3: CASRPGLAGGDTQYF
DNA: TGTGCCAGCAGACCGGGACTAGCGGGGGGAGATACGCAGTATTTT

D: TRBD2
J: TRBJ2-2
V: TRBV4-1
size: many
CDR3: CASSRLLAGNTGELFF
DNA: TGCGCCAGCAGCCGACTACTAGCGGGGAACACCGGGGAGCTGTTTTTT

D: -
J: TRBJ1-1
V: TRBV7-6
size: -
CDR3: CASSLEAHNTEAFF
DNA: TGTGCCAGCAGCTTAGAGGCGCATAACACTGAAGCTTTCTTT

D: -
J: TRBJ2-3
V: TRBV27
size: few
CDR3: CASSPSLAVPEDTQYF
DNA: TGTGCCAGCAGCCCATCGCTGGCAGTCCCGGAGGATACGCAGTATTTT

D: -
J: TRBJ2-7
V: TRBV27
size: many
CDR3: CASSLSARAGGLYEQYF
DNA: TGTGCCAGCAGTTTATCGGCTCGCGCTGGGGGATTATACGAGCAGTACTTC

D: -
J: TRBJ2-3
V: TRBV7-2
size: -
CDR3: CASSLSGADSSTDTQYF
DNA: TGTGCCAGCAGCTTATCGGGGGCCGACTCTAGCACAGATACGCAGTATTTT

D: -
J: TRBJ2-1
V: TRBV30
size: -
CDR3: CAWSSLSDEQFF
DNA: TGTGCCTGGAGCTCATTGTCCGATGAGCAGTTCTTC

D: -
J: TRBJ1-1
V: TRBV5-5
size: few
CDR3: CASSLTGQMNTEAFF
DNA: TGTGCCAGCAGCTTGACAGGCCAAATGAACACTGAAGCTTTCTTT

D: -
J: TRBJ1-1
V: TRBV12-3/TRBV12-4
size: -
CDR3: CASSLQGGDTEAFF
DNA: TGTGCCAGCAGTTTACAGGGTGGGGACACTGAAGCTTTCTTT

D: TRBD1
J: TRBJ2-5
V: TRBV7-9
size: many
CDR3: CASSFSDRGEETQYF
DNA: TGTGCCAGCAGCTTCTCTGACAGGGGTGAAGAGACCCAGTACTTC

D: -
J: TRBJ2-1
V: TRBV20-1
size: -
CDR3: CSASSGPPDEQFF
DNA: TGCAGTGCTAGTTCGGGCCCTCCCGATGAGCAGTTCTTC

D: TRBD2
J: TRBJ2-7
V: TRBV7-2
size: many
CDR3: CASSLEAGAAYEQYF
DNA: TGTGCCAGCAGCTTAGAGGCGGGAGCGGCTTACGAGCAGTACTTC

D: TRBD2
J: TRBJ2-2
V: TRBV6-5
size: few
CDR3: CASTERGANTGELFF
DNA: TGTGCCAGCACTGAGCGGGGGGCTAACACCGGGGAGCTGTTTTTT

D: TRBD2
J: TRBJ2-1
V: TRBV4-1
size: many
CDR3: CASSQGLAGASTYNEQFF
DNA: TGCGCCAGCAGCCAAGGACTAGCGGGGGCCTCGACCTACAATGAGCAGTTCTTC

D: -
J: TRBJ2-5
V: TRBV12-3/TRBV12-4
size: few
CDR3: CASSRPGPQETQYF
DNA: TGTGCCAGCAGCCGACCGGGACCCCAAGAGACCCAGTACTTC

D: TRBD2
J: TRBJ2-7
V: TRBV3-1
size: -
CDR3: CASSQSLAAALEQYF
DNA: TGTGCCAGCAGCCAGTCTCTAGCGGCGGCTTTGGAGCAGTACTTC

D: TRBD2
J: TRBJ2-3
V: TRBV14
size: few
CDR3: CASSQDFFGRGMTDTQYF
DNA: TGTGCCAGCAGCCAAGATTTCTTCGGGAGGGGGATGACAGATACGCAGTATTTT